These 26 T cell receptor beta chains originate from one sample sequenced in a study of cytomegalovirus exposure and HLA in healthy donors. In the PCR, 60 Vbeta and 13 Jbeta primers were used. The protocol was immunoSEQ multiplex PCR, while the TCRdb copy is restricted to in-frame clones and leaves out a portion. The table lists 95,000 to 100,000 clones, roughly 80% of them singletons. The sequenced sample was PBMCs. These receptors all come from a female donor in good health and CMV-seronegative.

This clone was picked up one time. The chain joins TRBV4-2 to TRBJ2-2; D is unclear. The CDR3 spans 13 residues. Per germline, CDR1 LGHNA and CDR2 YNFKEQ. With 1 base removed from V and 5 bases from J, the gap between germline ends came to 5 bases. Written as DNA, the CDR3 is TGTGCCAGCAGCCAAGTATTGACCGGGGAGCTGTTTTTT. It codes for CASSQVLTGELFF.

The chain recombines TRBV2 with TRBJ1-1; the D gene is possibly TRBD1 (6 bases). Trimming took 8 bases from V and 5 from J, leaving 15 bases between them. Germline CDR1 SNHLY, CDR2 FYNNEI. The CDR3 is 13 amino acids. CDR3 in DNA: TGTGCCAGCGGAATCAGGGGAGGGACTGAAGCTTTCTTT. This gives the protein CASGIRGGTEAFF.

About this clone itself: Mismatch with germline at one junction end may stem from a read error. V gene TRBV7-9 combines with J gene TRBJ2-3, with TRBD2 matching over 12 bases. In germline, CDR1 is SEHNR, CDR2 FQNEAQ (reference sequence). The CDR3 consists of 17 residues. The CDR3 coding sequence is TGTTCCAGCAGCTTACCCGGACTAGCGGGGATCACAGATACGCAGTATTTT. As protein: CSSSLPGLAGITDTQYF.

The DNA for the CDR3 is TGTGCCAGCAGCTTTAGCATTCAAGAGACCCAGTACTTC. It translates to CASSFSIQETQYF. This sequence joins TRBV11-2 and TRBJ2-5; no definite D call. The V and J ends lost 3 bases and 2 bases respectively, with 7 bases between them. In germline, CDR1 is SGHAT, CDR2 FQNNGV. This CDR3 contains 13 residues. Complete variable domain (other parts from reference TRBV11-2 and TRBJ2-5): EAGVAQSPRYKIIEKRQSVAFWCNPISGHATLYWYQQILGQGPKLLIQFQNNGVVDDSQLPKDRFSAERLKGVDSTLKIQPAKLEDSAVYLCASSFSIQETQYFGPGTRLLVL.

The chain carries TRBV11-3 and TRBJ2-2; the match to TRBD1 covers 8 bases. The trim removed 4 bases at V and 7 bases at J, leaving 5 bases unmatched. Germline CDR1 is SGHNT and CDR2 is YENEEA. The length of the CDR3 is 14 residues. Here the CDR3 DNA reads TGTGCCAGCAGCTCAGGGACAGGTCACGGGGAGCTGTTTTTT. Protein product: CASSSGTGHGELFF. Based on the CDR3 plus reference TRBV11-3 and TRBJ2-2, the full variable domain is EAGVVQSPRYKIIEKKQPVAFWCNPISGHNTLYWYLQNLGQGPELLIRYENEEAVDDSQLPKDRFSAERLKGVDSTLKIQPAELGDSAVYLCASSSGTGHGELFFGEGSRLTVL.

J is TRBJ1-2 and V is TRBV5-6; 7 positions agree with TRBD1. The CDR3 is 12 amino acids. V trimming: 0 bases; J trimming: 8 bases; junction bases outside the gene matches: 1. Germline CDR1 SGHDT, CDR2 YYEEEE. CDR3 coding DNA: TGTGCCAGCAGCTTGGAAGGGGGCGGCTACACCTTC. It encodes CASSLEGGGYTF.

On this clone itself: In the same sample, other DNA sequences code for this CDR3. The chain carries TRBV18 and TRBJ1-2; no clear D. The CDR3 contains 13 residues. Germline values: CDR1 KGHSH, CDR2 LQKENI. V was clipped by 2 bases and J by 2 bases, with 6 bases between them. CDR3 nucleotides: TGTGCCAGCTCACCAACGGAGAACTATGGCTACACCTTC. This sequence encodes CASSPTENYGYTF.

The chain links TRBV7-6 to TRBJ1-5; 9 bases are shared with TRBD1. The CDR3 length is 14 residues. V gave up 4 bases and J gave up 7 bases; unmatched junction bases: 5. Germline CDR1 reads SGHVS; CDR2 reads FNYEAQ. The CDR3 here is CASSSGQGGQPQHF. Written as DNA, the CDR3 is TGTGCCAGCAGCTCGGGACAGGGCGGACAGCCCCAGCATTTT.

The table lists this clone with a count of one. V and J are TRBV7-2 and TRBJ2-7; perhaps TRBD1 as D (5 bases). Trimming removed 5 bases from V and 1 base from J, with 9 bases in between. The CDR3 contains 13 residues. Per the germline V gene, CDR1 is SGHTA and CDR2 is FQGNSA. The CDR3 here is CASSRQGSYEQYF. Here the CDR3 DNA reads TGTGCCAGCAGCCGTCAGGGTTCCTACGAGCAGTACTTC.

The CDR3 nucleotides are TGTGCCAGCAGCTTAAGCCTCGGAGGAATCACAGATACGCAGTATTTT. This encodes CASSLSLGGITDTQYF. The chain combines TRBV7-3 with TRBJ2-3; D is possibly TRBD2 (5 bases). Trimming cost V 1 base and J 2 bases, with 13 bases left between them. The CDR3 is 16 residues long. In germline, CDR1 is SGHTA, CDR2 FQGTGA.

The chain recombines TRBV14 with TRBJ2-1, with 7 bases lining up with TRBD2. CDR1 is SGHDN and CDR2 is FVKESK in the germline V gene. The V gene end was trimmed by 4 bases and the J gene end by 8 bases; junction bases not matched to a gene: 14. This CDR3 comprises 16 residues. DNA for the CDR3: TGTGCCAGCAGCCTCGTACGATGGGGGGGAGGGGATGAGCAGTTCTTC. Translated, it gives CASSLVRWGGGDEQFF.

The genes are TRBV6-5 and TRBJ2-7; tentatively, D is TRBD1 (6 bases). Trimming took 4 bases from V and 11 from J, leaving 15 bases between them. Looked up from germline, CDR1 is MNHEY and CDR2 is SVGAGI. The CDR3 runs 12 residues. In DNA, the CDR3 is TGTGCCAGCAGTTCCTTACAGGGCTTGGAGTACTTC. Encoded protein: CASSSLQGLEYF.

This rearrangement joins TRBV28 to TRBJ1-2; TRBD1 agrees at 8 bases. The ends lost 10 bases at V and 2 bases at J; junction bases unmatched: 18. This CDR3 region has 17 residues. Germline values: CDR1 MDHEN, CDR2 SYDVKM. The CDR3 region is CATRRTGSGPNNYGYTF. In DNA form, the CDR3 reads TGTGCCACTAGGAGGACAGGGAGCGGACCAAACAACTATGGCTACACCTTC.

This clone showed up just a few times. The CDR3 DNA sequence: TGTGCCAGCAGCTTAGGACTAGCGGGAGGTGAAACAGATACGCAGTATTTT. Its protein is CASSLGLAGGETDTQYF. The V and J genes are TRBV7-2 and TRBJ2-3, with TRBD2 identical over 13 bases. The CDR3 is made up of 17 amino acids. In germline, CDR1 is SGHTA, CDR2 FQGNSA. J gave up 3 bases and V 1 base, and 4 bases lay outside the gene matches.

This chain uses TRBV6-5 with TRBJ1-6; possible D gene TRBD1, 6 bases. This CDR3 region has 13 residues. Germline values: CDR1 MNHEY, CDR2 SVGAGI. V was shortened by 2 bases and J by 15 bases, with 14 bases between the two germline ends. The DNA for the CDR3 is TGTGCCAGCAGTTACCCCAAAACAGGGCTCCTCCACTTT. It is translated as CASSYPKTGLLHF.

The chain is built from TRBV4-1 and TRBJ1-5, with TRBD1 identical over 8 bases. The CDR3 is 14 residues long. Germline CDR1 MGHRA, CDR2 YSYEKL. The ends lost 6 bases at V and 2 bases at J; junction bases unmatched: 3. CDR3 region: CASSPDRGNQPQHF. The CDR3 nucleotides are TGCGCCAGCAGTCCGGACAGGGGCAATCAGCCCCAGCATTTT.

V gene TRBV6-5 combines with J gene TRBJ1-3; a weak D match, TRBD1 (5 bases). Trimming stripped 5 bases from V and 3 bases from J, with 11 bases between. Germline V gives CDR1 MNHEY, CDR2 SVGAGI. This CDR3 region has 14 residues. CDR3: CASSGGVYGNTIYF. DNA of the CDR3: TGTGCCAGCAGTGGAGGGGTATATGGAAACACCATATATTTT.

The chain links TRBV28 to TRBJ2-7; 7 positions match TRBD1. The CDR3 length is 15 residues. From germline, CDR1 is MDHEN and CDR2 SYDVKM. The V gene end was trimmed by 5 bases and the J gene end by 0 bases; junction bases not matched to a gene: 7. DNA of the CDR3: TGTGCCAGCAGTCAAAGGACAGGTCCCTCCTACGAGCAGTACTTC. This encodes CASSQRTGPSYEQYF. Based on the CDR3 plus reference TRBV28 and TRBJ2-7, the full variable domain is DVKVTQSSRYLVKRTGEKVFLECVQDMDHENMFWYRQDPGLGLRLIYFSYDVKMKEKGDIPEGYSVSREKKERFSLILESASTNQTSMYLCASSQRTGPSYEQYFGPGTRLTVT.

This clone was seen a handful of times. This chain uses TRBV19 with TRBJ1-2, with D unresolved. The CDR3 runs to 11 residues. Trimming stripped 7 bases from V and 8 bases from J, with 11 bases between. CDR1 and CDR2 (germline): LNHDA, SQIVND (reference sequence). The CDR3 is CASMSELGYTF. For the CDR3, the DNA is TGTGCCAGTATGTCGGAGCTGGGCTACACCTTC.

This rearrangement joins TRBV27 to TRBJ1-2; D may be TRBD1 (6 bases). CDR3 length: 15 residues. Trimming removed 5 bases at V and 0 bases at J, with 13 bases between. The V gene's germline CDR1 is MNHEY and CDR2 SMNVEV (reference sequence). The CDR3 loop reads CASSPGQTANYGYTF. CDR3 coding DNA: TGTGCCAGCAGTCCAGGACAGACTGCTAACTATGGCTACACCTTC.

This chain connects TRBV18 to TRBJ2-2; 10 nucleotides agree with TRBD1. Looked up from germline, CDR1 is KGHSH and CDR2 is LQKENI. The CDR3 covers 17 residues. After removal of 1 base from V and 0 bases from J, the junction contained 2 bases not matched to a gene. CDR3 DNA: TGTGCCAGCTCACCACGGGACAGGGGATCGAACACCGGGGAGCTGTTTTTT. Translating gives CASSPRDRGSNTGELFF.

CDR3: CASSEWTGRANVLTF. In DNA, the CDR3 is TGTGCCAGCAGCGAGTGGACAGGGCGGGCCAACGTCCTGACTTTC. V gene TRBV7-2 combines with J gene TRBJ2-6; TRBD1 aligns across 8 bases. Looked up from germline, CDR1 is SGHTA and CDR2 is FQGNSA. The CDR3 is 15 amino acids. The V segment lost 5 bases and the J segment 5 bases; nucleotides outside the gene matches: 5.

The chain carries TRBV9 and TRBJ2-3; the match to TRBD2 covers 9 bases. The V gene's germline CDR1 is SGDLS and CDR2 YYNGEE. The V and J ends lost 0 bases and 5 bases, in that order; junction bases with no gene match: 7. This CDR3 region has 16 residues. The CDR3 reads CASSVEGGGAIDTQYF. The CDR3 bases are TGTGCCAGCAGCGTAGAGGGCGGGGGGGCGATAGATACGCAGTATTTT.

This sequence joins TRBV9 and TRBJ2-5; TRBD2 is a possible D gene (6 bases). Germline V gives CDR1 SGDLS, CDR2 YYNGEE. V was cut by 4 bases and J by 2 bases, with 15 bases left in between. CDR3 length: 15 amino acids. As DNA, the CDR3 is TGTGCCAGCAGCCCCGGGGTAGCGGTGCAAGAGACCCAGTACTTC. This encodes CASSPGVAVQETQYF.

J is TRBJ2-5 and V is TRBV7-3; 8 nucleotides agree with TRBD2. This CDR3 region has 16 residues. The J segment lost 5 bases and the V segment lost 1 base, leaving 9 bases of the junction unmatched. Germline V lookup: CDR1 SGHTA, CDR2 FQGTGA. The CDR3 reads CASSLNAGGGSETQYF. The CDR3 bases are TGTGCCAGCAGCTTAAATGCGGGGGGAGGTTCCGAGACCCAGTACTTC. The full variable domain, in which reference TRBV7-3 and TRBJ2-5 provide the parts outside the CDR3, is GAGVSQTPSNKVTEKGKYVELRCDPISGHTALYWYRQSLGQGPEFLIYFQGTGAADDSGLPNDRFFAVRPEGSVSTLKIQRTERGDSAVYLCASSLNAGGGSETQYFGPGTRLLVL.

The CDR3 nucleotides are TGTGCCAGCATCCGAGGTGTGGCTAATTTCGATGAGCAGTTCTTC. This encodes CASIRGVANFDEQFF. This chain uses TRBV7-9 with TRBJ2-1; D gene uncertain. The CDR3 loop spans 15 amino acids. V was cut by 7 bases and J by 8 bases, with 21 bases left in between. CDR1 SEHNR and CDR2 FQNEAQ come from the germline V gene (reference sequence).